Shown below are 9 T cell receptor beta chains from a single sample sequenced in a study of human T cells and chemical hapten exposure. Time point indicated: patch test 1, 2 weeks after DPC sensitization. As to treatment: therapeutic diphenylcyclopropenone sensitization with weekly scalp DPC. TCRdb analysed the RACE reads with MiXCR anew, one entry per CDR3 protein. This sample has 340,000 or so distinct CDR3 sequences, with under 8% found just once. The sample here was whole blood, taken in connection with sensitization to the hapten diphenylcyclopropenone (DPC). All receptors derive from a woman between 18 and 29 years old with alopecia areata. Some clones in this sample may be carry-over from other donors' samples.

V is TRBV15 and J is TRBJ1-2, with D uncertain. There are 15 residues in the CDR3. Germline lookup yields CDR1 LNHNV and CDR2 YYDKDF (reference sequence). V was pared by 0 bases and J by 4 bases, with 12 bases between. CDR3 in DNA: TGTGCCACCAGCAGAGATAAGGGAGGGATCTATGGCTACACCTTC. The encoded protein is CATSRDKGGIYGYTF.

In its sample, this clonotype was seen a few times. The genes are TRBV7-9 and TRBJ1-1, with a tentative D call TRBD1 (5 bases). V lost 5 bases and J 8 bases, leaving 30 bases between the germline ends. Germline CDR1 SEHNR, CDR2 FQNEAQ (reference sequence). CDR3 length: 18 residues. The CDR3: CASSLGPSNDQGGREAFF. The DNA for the CDR3 is TGTGCCAGCAGCCTGGGCCCCTCGAACGATCAGGGAGGACGAGAAGCTTTCTTT.

This clonotype was counted a few times. This sequence joins TRBV7-2 and TRBJ1-1; no definite D call. V was shortened by 0 bases and J by 6 bases, with 14 bases between the two germline ends. Per the germline V gene, CDR1 is SGHTA and CDR2 is FQGNSA. This CDR3 contains 15 residues. CDR3 amino acids: CASSLAQLLGAEAFF. DNA for the CDR3: TGTGCCAGCAGCTTAGCGCAGCTTCTGGGAGCTGAAGCTTTCTTT.

The chain carries TRBV20-1 and TRBJ1-2, with a tentative D call TRBD1 (5 bases). Germline values: CDR1 DFQATT, CDR2 SNEGSKA (reference sequence). CDR3 size: 13 residues. Between the trimmed V and J ends, which lost 2 bases and 4 bases, there was a span of 11 bases. This CDR3 reads CSARRSGAYGYTF. The CDR3 bases are TGCAGTGCTAGACGATCCGGGGCCTATGGCTACACCTTC.

This clonotype was counted many times. The CDR3 is CSARDRSAAGVEQYF. The CDR3 DNA follows: TGCAGTGCTAGAGATCGGAGTGCAGCGGGGGTCGAGCAGTACTTC. V usage is TRBV20-1 and J usage is TRBJ2-7; 8 nucleotides align to TRBD2. The CDR3 covers 15 residues. V lost 0 bases and J lost 6; bases outside the gene matches: 10. Germline V lookup: CDR1 DFQATT, CDR2 SNEGSKA (reference sequence).

This clonotype has at least ten counts. The rearrangement joins TRBV7-2 to TRBJ2-5; 7 bases are a match to TRBD2. With V trimmed by 5 bases and J by 3 bases, 6 bases remained unmatched. The CDR3 is made up of 14 amino acids. Per the germline V gene, CDR1 is SGHTA and CDR2 is FQGNSA. DNA for the CDR3: TGTGCCAGCAGCCCTAGACTAGCCGAAGAGACCCAGTACTTC. Encoded protein: CASSPRLAEETQYF.

The chain employs TRBV20-1 and TRBJ1-2, with a tentative D call TRBD1 (6 bases). Germline V gene sequence: CDR1 DFQATT, CDR2 SNEGSKA (reference sequence). Trimming pared 7 bases from V and 3 bases from J, leaving 9 bases between. This CDR3 has 11 residues. This chain's CDR3 is CSGQDYYGYTF. The CDR3 DNA is TGCAGTGGACAGGACTACTATGGCTACACCTTC.

This clonotype has more than one count but fewer than ten. V usage is TRBV5-1 and J usage is TRBJ2-3; the match to TRBD2 covers 9 bases. This CDR3 has 15 residues. The junction had 6 bases not matched to a gene; V was cut back by 3 bases and J by 4 bases. The germline gives CDR1 SGHRS, CDR2 YFSETQ. CDR3 in amino acids: CASSSTGLASDTQYF. The DNA for the CDR3 is TGCGCCAGCAGCTCTACGGGACTAGCTTCAGATACGCAGTATTTT.

This clonotype was detected ten times or more. V usage is TRBV4-2 and J usage is TRBJ2-4; D possibly corresponds to TRBD2 (7 bases). The CDR3 runs 12 residues. Trimming took 8 bases from V and 9 from J, leaving 14 bases between them. CDR1 and CDR2 from the germline V gene are LGHNA and YNFKEQ. CDR3 in amino acids: CASLSGEGIQYF. DNA of the CDR3: TGTGCCAGCCTCTCAGGGGAGGGCATTCAGTACTTC.